This is a list of T cell receptor beta chains from one sample in a study of beta chain features in type 1 diabetes. The assay was immunoSEQ multiplex PCR, and TCRdb's table has in-frame clones only and misses some. The sample has about 220,000 clones, roughly a tenth seen once. Sequencing was performed on central memory CD4+ T cells from blood. All receptors derive from a man aged 18 to 29 in good health. Each CDR3 is given with its conserved first and last residue. The D gene is left open where the match is weak. Expanded clones get a size class; other rows say once, few or many, or leave the size out.

d_gene: NA; len: 13; abundance: NA; v_gene: TRBV7-2; j_gene: TRBJ1-4; CDR3nt: TGTGCCAGCAGCTTGGGAAGACGTGAAAAACTGTTTTTT; CDR3aa: CASSLGRREKLFF
d_gene: NA; len: 12; abundance: few; v_gene: TRBV2; j_gene: TRBJ2-2; CDR3nt: TGTGCCAGCAGCTGGAGCACCGGGGAGCTGTTTTTT; CDR3aa: CASSWSTGELFF
d_gene: TRBD2; len: 15; abundance: few; v_gene: TRBV6-5; j_gene: TRBJ2-7; CDR3nt: TGTGCCAGCAGTTACAAGCGGGAGAGCTCCTACGAGCAGTACTTC; CDR3aa: CASSYKRESSYEQYF
d_gene: TRBD1; len: 13; abundance: many; v_gene: TRBV29-1; j_gene: TRBJ2-4; CDR3nt: TGCAGCGTCGAAAAGGACAGGGGAGAGATTCAGTACTTC; CDR3aa: CSVEKDRGEIQYF
d_gene: TRBD2; len: 16; abundance: few; v_gene: TRBV9; j_gene: TRBJ2-5; CDR3nt: TGTGCCAGCAGCGTCCGCCGGACTAGCGGGAAGGAGACCCAGTACTTC; CDR3aa: CASSVRRTSGKETQYF
d_gene: TRBD2; len: 16; abundance: few; v_gene: TRBV5-1; j_gene: TRBJ2-5; CDR3nt: TGCGCCAGCAGCCCCTACTTAGCGGGAGCTGGGGAGACCCAGTACTTC; CDR3aa: CASSPYLAGAGETQYF
d_gene: NA; len: 14; abundance: few; v_gene: TRBV30; j_gene: TRBJ2-3; CDR3nt: TGTGCCTGGAGTGACGGATCTAGCACAGATACGCAGTATTTT; CDR3aa: CAWSDGSSTDTQYF
d_gene: NA; len: 12; abundance: many; v_gene: TRBV11-2; j_gene: TRBJ2-5; CDR3nt: TGTGCCAGCAGCTTCAACAGGGAGACCCAGTACTTC; CDR3aa: CASSFNRETQYF
d_gene: NA; len: 15; abundance: NA; v_gene: TRBV10-3; j_gene: TRBJ2-5; CDR3nt: TGTGCCAGCAGTGATTACCCGGGAATCGGTGAGACCCAGTACTTC; CDR3aa: CASSDYPGIGETQYF
d_gene: NA; len: 13; abundance: few; v_gene: TRBV5-6; j_gene: TRBJ2-5; CDR3nt: TGTGCCAGCAGACTGACAGGTCCGGAGACCCAGTACTTC; CDR3aa: CASRLTGPETQYF
d_gene: TRBD2; len: 15; abundance: NA; v_gene: TRBV7-2; j_gene: TRBJ2-1; CDR3nt: TGTGCCAGCAGCCCCGGGACTAGCGGACTACTTAAGCAGTTCTTC; CDR3aa: CASSPGTSGLLKQFF
d_gene: NA; len: 14; abundance: NA; v_gene: TRBV15; j_gene: TRBJ1-1; CDR3nt: TGTGCCACCAGCAGAGGACGACAGTTACCTGAAGCTTTCTTT; CDR3aa: CATSRGRQLPEAFF
d_gene: NA; len: 14; abundance: NA; v_gene: TRBV10-1; j_gene: TRBJ2-7; CDR3nt: TGCGCCAGCAGTGACCGGGGGTTTGCCTACGAGCAGTACTTC; CDR3aa: CASSDRGFAYEQYF
d_gene: NA; len: 15; abundance: few; v_gene: TRBV5-1; j_gene: TRBJ2-6; CDR3nt: TGCGCCAGCAGCTCCGTCAATACGGGGGCCAACGTCCTGACTTTC; CDR3aa: CASSSVNTGANVLTF
d_gene: NA; len: 11; abundance: few; v_gene: TRBV28; j_gene: TRBJ2-7; CDR3nt: TGTGCCAGCAGCCCCGCCTACGAGCAGTACTTC; CDR3aa: CASSPAYEQYF
d_gene: TRBD2; len: 15; abundance: few; v_gene: TRBV29-1; j_gene: TRBJ2-1; CDR3nt: TGCAGCGTTTCCCCCGGGACTAGCGGGAGCGGTGAGCAGTTCTTC; CDR3aa: CSVSPGTSGSGEQFF
d_gene: TRBD1; len: 16; abundance: NA; v_gene: TRBV14; j_gene: TRBJ1-1; CDR3nt: TGTGCCAGCAGCCCTCAGGGGGCGCTTCGGATCACTGAAGCTTTCTTT; CDR3aa: CASSPQGALRITEAFF
d_gene: TRBD2; len: 16; abundance: NA; v_gene: TRBV15; j_gene: TRBJ2-1; CDR3nt: TGTGCCACCAGCAGAGGGGGACTAGCGGATTCCCCTGAGCAGTTCTTC; CDR3aa: CATSRGGLADSPEQFF
d_gene: TRBD1; len: 13; abundance: NA; v_gene: TRBV5-4; j_gene: TRBJ2-7; CDR3nt: TGTGCCAGCAGCCCGGACAGGGAGACCGAGCAGTACTTC; CDR3aa: CASSPDRETEQYF
d_gene: TRBD1; len: 16; abundance: few; v_gene: TRBV19; j_gene: TRBJ1-5; CDR3nt: TGTGCCAGTAGTTACCGGGACAGGGGAAGCAATCAGCCCCAGCATTTT; CDR3aa: CASSYRDRGSNQPQHF
d_gene: NA; len: 15; abundance: few; v_gene: TRBV12-5; j_gene: TRBJ2-1; CDR3nt: TGTGCTAGTGGTTCCCAGCGGAGCGGGTACAATGAGCAGTTCTTC; CDR3aa: CASGSQRSGYNEQFF
d_gene: NA; len: 13; abundance: few; v_gene: TRBV14; j_gene: TRBJ1-1; CDR3nt: TGTGCCAGCAGCCTGGATGTGGACACTGAAGCTTTCTTT; CDR3aa: CASSLDVDTEAFF
d_gene: TRBD2; len: 16; abundance: few; v_gene: TRBV5-4; j_gene: TRBJ2-3; CDR3nt: TGTGCCAGCAGCACCGGGACTAGCGGCCACACAGATACGCAGTATTTT; CDR3aa: CASSTGTSGHTDTQYF
d_gene: NA; len: 13; abundance: NA; v_gene: TRBV6-5; j_gene: TRBJ2-7; CDR3nt: TGTGCCAGCACCGAGGACGGAGGCTACGAGCAGTACTTC; CDR3aa: CASTEDGGYEQYF
d_gene: NA; len: 12; abundance: NA; v_gene: TRBV30; j_gene: TRBJ2-7; CDR3nt: TGTGCCTGGAGTGTACAAAGGGACGAGCAGTACTTC; CDR3aa: CAWSVQRDEQYF
d_gene: TRBD2; len: 15; abundance: many; v_gene: TRBV7-9; j_gene: TRBJ2-5; CDR3nt: TGTGCCAGCAGCACCGGGACTAGCGGGGGACGAACCCAGTACTTC; CDR3aa: CASSTGTSGGRTQYF
d_gene: NA; len: 14; abundance: many; v_gene: TRBV19; j_gene: TRBJ2-1; CDR3nt: TGTGCCAGTAGTATCGGGGGCTCCTACAATGAGCAGTTCTTC; CDR3aa: CASSIGGSYNEQFF
d_gene: NA; len: 14; abundance: many; v_gene: TRBV10-3; j_gene: TRBJ2-1; CDR3nt: TGTGCCATCAGTGACGGAGCGGTCCACAATGAGCAGTTCTTC; CDR3aa: CAISDGAVHNEQFF
d_gene: TRBD1; len: 13; abundance: few; v_gene: TRBV7-9; j_gene: TRBJ2-3; CDR3nt: TGTGCCAGCAGCCCCAGGGGGCCAGATACGCAGTATTTT; CDR3aa: CASSPRGPDTQYF
d_gene: TRBD1; len: 15; abundance: NA; v_gene: TRBV15; j_gene: TRBJ1-2; CDR3nt: TGTGCCACCAGCCGACGGGACAGGGGGTTACGTGGCTACACCTTC; CDR3aa: CATSRRDRGLRGYTF
d_gene: NA; len: 12; abundance: few; v_gene: TRBV29-1; j_gene: TRBJ2-7; CDR3nt: TGCAGCGTTGCGGCCGGGGGCTACGAGCAGTACTTC; CDR3aa: CSVAAGGYEQYF
d_gene: TRBD1; len: 15; abundance: few; v_gene: TRBV10-3; j_gene: TRBJ2-5; CDR3nt: TGTGCCATCAGTGGAGAAGACAGGGGCGGGGAGACCCAGTACTTC; CDR3aa: CAISGEDRGGETQYF
d_gene: NA; len: 13; abundance: many; v_gene: TRBV29-1; j_gene: TRBJ1-3; CDR3nt: TGCAGCGTTGAGACAGCCTCTGGAAACACCATATATTTT; CDR3aa: CSVETASGNTIYF
d_gene: NA; len: 11; abundance: NA; v_gene: TRBV14; j_gene: TRBJ1-5; CDR3nt: TGTGCCAGTAACAGGGAGCAGCCCCAGCATTTT; CDR3aa: CASNREQPQHF
d_gene: NA; len: 13; abundance: NA; v_gene: TRBV29-1; j_gene: TRBJ1-1; CDR3nt: TGCAGCGTTGGCAGCCCTTCGAACACTGAAGCTTTCTTT; CDR3aa: CSVGSPSNTEAFF
d_gene: NA; len: 16; abundance: few; v_gene: TRBV5-1; j_gene: TRBJ2-3; CDR3nt: TGCGCCAGCAGCTTGTTACTGTCAGCTAGCACAGATACGCAGTATTTT; CDR3aa: CASSLLLSASTDTQYF
d_gene: TRBD1; len: 14; abundance: many; v_gene: TRBV7-9; j_gene: TRBJ1-3; CDR3nt: TGTGCCAGCAGAATTGACAGGGGAAGGAACACCATATATTTT; CDR3aa: CASRIDRGRNTIYF
d_gene: TRBD2; len: 15; abundance: few; v_gene: TRBV5-1; j_gene: TRBJ2-1; CDR3nt: TGCGCCAGCAGCCCACACCTAGCGGACTACAATGAGCAGTTCTTC; CDR3aa: CASSPHLADYNEQFF
d_gene: NA; len: 15; abundance: few; v_gene: TRBV9; j_gene: TRBJ2-5; CDR3nt: TGTGCCAGCAGCGTGACGGGAGCGTTCCGAGAGACCCAGTACTTC; CDR3aa: CASSVTGAFRETQYF
d_gene: NA; len: 14; abundance: NA; v_gene: TRBV28; j_gene: TRBJ1-5; CDR3nt: TGTGCCAGCAGTCCCCGCCTCAGGGGTCAGCCCCAGCATTTT; CDR3aa: CASSPRLRGQPQHF
d_gene: NA; len: 13; abundance: NA; v_gene: TRBV11-1; j_gene: TRBJ2-1; CDR3nt: TGTGCCAGCAGCTTAGACAGGCCAAATGAGCAGTTCTTC; CDR3aa: CASSLDRPNEQFF
d_gene: TRBD2; len: 15; abundance: NA; v_gene: TRBV30; j_gene: TRBJ2-3; CDR3nt: TGTGCCTGGTCGGGACTAGCGGGAGGCACAGATACGCAGTATTTT; CDR3aa: CAWSGLAGGTDTQYF
d_gene: TRBD2; len: 14; abundance: NA; v_gene: TRBV7-3; j_gene: TRBJ2-7; CDR3nt: TGTGCCAGCAGCTTAATTAGCGGGAGAGGCGAGCAGTACTTC; CDR3aa: CASSLISGRGEQYF
d_gene: TRBD2; len: 15; abundance: many; v_gene: TRBV10-3; j_gene: TRBJ2-4; CDR3nt: TGTGCCATCAGTGAGTCGGTAGCGGGAGAGGGTGTTCAGTACTTC; CDR3aa: CAISESVAGEGVQYF
d_gene: NA; len: 16; abundance: NA; v_gene: TRBV9; j_gene: TRBJ2-6; CDR3nt: TGTGCCAGCAGCCTTGGCCTTCTCTCTGGGGCCAACGTCCTGACTTTC; CDR3aa: CASSLGLLSGANVLTF
d_gene: NA; len: 13; abundance: few; v_gene: TRBV29-1; j_gene: TRBJ2-1; CDR3nt: TGCAGCGTCGAAAAGATACTAGCATCCGAGCAGTTCTTC; CDR3aa: CSVEKILASEQFF
d_gene: TRBD2; len: 16; abundance: few; v_gene: TRBV7-3; j_gene: TRBJ2-3; CDR3nt: TGTGCCAGCAGCTTAAGTTCTGCGGGAGGCACAGATACGCAGTATTTT; CDR3aa: CASSLSSAGGTDTQYF
d_gene: NA; len: 15; abundance: few; v_gene: TRBV2; j_gene: TRBJ1-2; CDR3nt: TGTGCCAGCAGTGAGCAAGGAGGGTATTCCTATGGCTACACCTTC; CDR3aa: CASSEQGGYSYGYTF
d_gene: TRBD2; len: 15; abundance: many; v_gene: TRBV6-1; j_gene: TRBJ2-7; CDR3nt: TGTGCCAGCAGTGATCCGGGACTAGCGGCCTACGAGCAGTACTTC; CDR3aa: CASSDPGLAAYEQYF
d_gene: NA; len: 15; abundance: NA; v_gene: TRBV6-5; j_gene: TRBJ2-3; CDR3nt: TGTGCCAGCAGTTACTCGAACGGGGGCGCAGATACGCAGTATTTT; CDR3aa: CASSYSNGGADTQYF
d_gene: NA; len: 13; abundance: few; v_gene: TRBV7-2; j_gene: TRBJ2-3; CDR3nt: TGTGCCAGCAGCCTACAGGGCACAGATACGCAGTATTTT; CDR3aa: CASSLQGTDTQYF
d_gene: TRBD1; len: 14; abundance: NA; v_gene: TRBV9; j_gene: TRBJ1-2; CDR3nt: TGTGCCAGCAGCGTAGGACAGGGGCTCCATGGCTACACCTTC; CDR3aa: CASSVGQGLHGYTF
d_gene: TRBD1; len: 11; abundance: few; v_gene: TRBV20-1; j_gene: TRBJ2-3; CDR3nt: TGCAGTGCTGGACAGGTGGATACGCAGTATTTT; CDR3aa: CSAGQVDTQYF
d_gene: TRBD1; len: 14; abundance: NA; v_gene: TRBV30; j_gene: TRBJ1-1; CDR3nt: TGTGCCTGGAAACAGACAGGGCGAAACACTGAAGCTTTCTTT; CDR3aa: CAWKQTGRNTEAFF
d_gene: NA; len: 16; abundance: NA; v_gene: TRBV18; j_gene: TRBJ2-1; CDR3nt: TGTGCCAGCTCACCCAATAAAAGGGGCTTCTACAATGAGCAGTTCTTC; CDR3aa: CASSPNKRGFYNEQFF
d_gene: NA; len: 10; abundance: many; v_gene: TRBV7-2; j_gene: TRBJ2-5; CDR3nt: TGTGCCAGCGGCCAAGAGACCCAGTACTTC; CDR3aa: CASGQETQYF
d_gene: NA; len: 13; abundance: NA; v_gene: TRBV29-1; j_gene: TRBJ2-7; CDR3nt: TGCAGCGTTGAACTGAGCCAGGGCTACGAGCAGTACTTC; CDR3aa: CSVELSQGYEQYF
d_gene: NA; len: 15; abundance: few; v_gene: TRBV9; j_gene: TRBJ2-6; CDR3nt: TGTGCCAGCAGCGTGCAGGGGACTGGGGCCAACGTCCTGACTTTC; CDR3aa: CASSVQGTGANVLTF
d_gene: TRBD2; len: 16; abundance: few; v_gene: TRBV30; j_gene: TRBJ2-3; CDR3nt: TGTGCCTGGAGCTCCGGGACTAGCGGGTACACAGATACGCAGTATTTT; CDR3aa: CAWSSGTSGYTDTQYF